Listed below are T cell receptor beta chains from one sample, sequenced in a study of cytomegalovirus exposure and HLA in healthy donors. The data were produced by immunoSEQ multiplex PCR, yet TCRdb's version contains in-frame clones alone and is incomplete. The sample has about 120,000 clones, under 70% seen once; the top ten hold 1.5% to 1.7%. The specimen was PBMCs. The receptors shown here come from a young man in good health and CMV-seronegative. The CDR3 runs from the conserved cysteine through the conserved F or W. D genes are given only for firm matches. The size of a clone is reported for some rows only, either as once, few or many, or as a class for expanded clones.

d_gene	v_gene	abundance	len	j_gene	CDR3nt	CDR3aa
TRBD2	TRBV29-1	few	13	TRBJ2-1	TGCAGCGGTAGCGGGAGCCCCTACAATGAGCAGTTCTTC	CSGSGSPYNEQFF
.	TRBV4-3	.	16	TRBJ2-1	TGCGCCAGCAGCGCGGGGACCAGGGCATTGGGCAATGAGCAGTTCTTC	CASSAGTRALGNEQFF
.	TRBV27	.	14	TRBJ1-1	TGTGCCAGCAGTTGGATCGGGGTTGAGACTGAAGCTTTCTTT	CASSWIGVETEAFF
TRBD2	TRBV6-5	few	14	TRBJ2-2	TGTGCCAGCAGTTACTCGGGGGGGACCGGGGAGCTGTTTTTT	CASSYSGGTGELFF
.	TRBV28	.	17	TRBJ1-3	TGTGCCAGCAGTTTATCCTTTGGAGGGCTCTCTGGAAACACCATATATTTT	CASSLSFGGLSGNTIYF
TRBD2	TRBV27	.	16	TRBJ2-1	TGTGCCAGCAGTGTCATTAGCGGGAGGCCGTACAATGAGCAGTTCTTC	CASSVISGRPYNEQFF
TRBD1	TRBV4-2	few	15	TRBJ1-5	TGTGCCAGCAGCCCGATCCCAGGGGGGCAGCAGCCCCAGCATTTT	CASSPIPGGQQPQHF
TRBD2	TRBV6-5	.	15	TRBJ2-3	TGTGCCAGCAGTTACTCGGCGGGGGTCACAGATACGCAGTATTTT	CASSYSAGVTDTQYF
.	TRBV10-3	once	13	TRBJ1-4	TGTGCCATCAGGACAGGACAGAATGAAAAACTGTTTTTT	CAIRTGQNEKLFF
.	TRBV10-3	.	13	TRBJ2-7	TGTGCCATCAGTGAGCAAGCGGTCTACGAGCAGTACTTC	CAISEQAVYEQYF
.	TRBV5-8	.	14	TRBJ2-1	TGTGCCAGCAGCTTGGGCAGGGTAGGGAATGAGCAGTTCTTC	CASSLGRVGNEQFF
TRBD2	TRBV2	.	13	TRBJ2-7	TGTGCCAGCATAGTAGCGGGAGGGCGAGAGCAGTACTTC	CASIVAGGREQYF
TRBD2	TRBV6-5	few	16	TRBJ2-3	TGTGCCAGCAGTTACGCGACCGGACTAGCAACAGATACGCAGTATTTT	CASSYATGLATDTQYF
.	TRBV27	.	13	TRBJ1-1	TGTGCCAGCAGATCGGGATTGAACACTGAAGCTTTCTTT	CASRSGLNTEAFF
.	TRBV27	.	16	TRBJ2-3	TGTGCCAGCAGTTTGAGTCTGGGGCCCTCCACAGATACGCAGTATTTT	CASSLSLGPSTDTQYF
.	TRBV11-1	few	15	TRBJ2-1	TGTGCCAGCAGCACACGGGGGTGGCACAATAGTGAGCAGTTCTTC	CASSTRGWHNSEQFF
.	TRBV27	.	15	TRBJ1-1	TGTGCCAGCAGTTTATCGGGGGACTCTTGGGGAGGAGCTTTCTTT	CASSLSGDSWGGAFF
.	TRBV30	.	14	TRBJ2-5	TGTGCCTGGAGTGTAGGGGCAGGGCAAGAGACCCAGTACTTC	CAWSVGAGQETQYF
.	TRBV27	.	14	TRBJ2-1	TGTGCCAGCAGTTTGGCTAGGTACAACAATGAGCAGTTCTTC	CASSLARYNNEQFF
TRBD2	TRBV5-4	once	16	TRBJ2-1	TGTGCCAGCAGCTTGGAGACTAGCGGGGGCCTCAATGAGCAGTTCTTC	CASSLETSGGLNEQFF
TRBD2	TRBV2	once	12	TRBJ2-7	TGTGCCAGCCGGACTAGCGGGAACGAGCAGTACTTC	CASRTSGNEQYF
.	TRBV4-1	.	16	TRBJ2-3	TGCGCCAGCAGCCAAGAAGACAGCCCGACTCTATATACGCAGTATTTT	CASSQEDSPTLYTQYF
.	TRBV19	.	15	TRBJ1-1	TGTGCCAGTAACCCACAGGGTCCTAGGGACACTGAAGCTTTCTTT	CASNPQGPRDTEAFF
.	TRBV6-5	once	12	TRBJ2-7	TGTGCCAGCAGCATAGACAGATACGAGCAGTACTTC	CASSIDRYEQYF
TRBD1	TRBV27	.	15	TRBJ2-7	TGTGCCAGCAGTTTTACCGGGACAGGGTCCTACGAGCAGTACTTC	CASSFTGTGSYEQYF
.	TRBV6-1	once	13	TRBJ1-1	TGTGCCAGCAGTGGTCAGACCAACAGTGAAGCTTTCTTT	CASSGQTNSEAFF
TRBD1	TRBV27	.	19	TRBJ2-1	TGTGCCAGCAGCCGCAGGGGGCCCGGACAGCGTATCTCCTACAATGAGCAGTTCTTC	CASSRRGPGQRISYNEQFF
TRBD1	TRBV11-2	.	14	TRBJ1-2	TGTGCCAGCAGCTGGCGACAGGGCGACTATGGCTACACCTTC	CASSWRQGDYGYTF
.	TRBV12-5	.	18	TRBJ2-1	TGTGCTAGTGGTTTGGGCCTAGGTGGGAGAGGGTTTTACAATGAGCAGTTCTTC	CASGLGLGGRGFYNEQFF
.	TRBV10-3	.	13	TRBJ1-1	TGTGCCGTATCCCCGAGGGAGAACACTGAAGCTTTCTTT	CAVSPRENTEAFF
TRBD1	TRBV6-1	.	13	TRBJ1-5	TGTGCCAGCGGCCGGACAGGGATTGAGGCCCAGCATTTT	CASGRTGIEAQHF
TRBD1	TRBV6-5	.	14	TRBJ1-5	TGTGCCAGCAGCCCGACAGGGCGCAATCAGCCCCAGCATTTT	CASSPTGRNQPQHF
TRBD2	TRBV6-5	few	15	TRBJ2-1	TGTGCCAGCAGTCGAAAGCGGGGTACCTACAATGAGCAGTTCTTC	CASSRKRGTYNEQFF
.	TRBV5-8	.	10	TRBJ1-2	TGTGCCAGCAGCCTCTATGGCTACACCTTC	CASSLYGYTF
TRBD1	TRBV11-3	.	13	TRBJ2-7	TGTGCCAGCAGCAAGCAGGGGGCTCGCGAGCAGTACTTC	CASSKQGAREQYF
TRBD1	TRBV6-5	.	15	TRBJ1-5	TGTGCCAGCAGGCCAACAGGGGACCCCAATCAGCCCCAGCATTTT	CASRPTGDPNQPQHF
.	TRBV29-1	.	12	TRBJ1-2	TGCAGCGACCGCAGGGGAAACTATGGCTACACCTTC	CSDRRGNYGYTF
.	TRBV7-8	medium-sized	17	TRBJ2-3	TGTGCCAGCAGCTCCTCCACCGGGACTTCCTACACAGATACGCAGTATTTT	CASSSSTGTSYTDTQYF
TRBD2	TRBV2	few	15	TRBJ2-1	TGTGCCAGCAGTGAAAGGGCGGGGGGGGACAATGAGCAGTTCTTC	CASSERAGGDNEQFF
.	TRBV6-5	once	14	TRBJ2-7	TGTGCCAGCGGCACGGCGACTCCTGCCTACGAGCAGTACTTC	CASGTATPAYEQYF
.	TRBV28	.	14	TRBJ2-2	TGTGCCAGCAAGAACGGTCCGAACACCGGGGAGCTGTTTTTT	CASKNGPNTGELFF
TRBD1	TRBV5-8	.	13	TRBJ2-7	TGTGCCAGCAGCTTCGGACAGGGCAGGGAGCAGTACTTC	CASSFGQGREQYF
.	TRBV19	few	13	TRBJ2-7	TGTGCCAGTAGTTCCGGCAGGGCCTACGAGCAGTACTTC	CASSSGRAYEQYF
.	TRBV30	.	13	TRBJ2-7	TGTGCCTGGGACCGCGACAGTCTAGGCAAGCAGTACTTC	CAWDRDSLGKQYF
TRBD1	TRBV5-1	.	15	TRBJ2-1	TGCGCCAGCAGCTTGCCGGGACAGATATTCAATGAGCAGTTCTTC	CASSLPGQIFNEQFF
.	TRBV6-1	.	15	TRBJ1-4	TGTGCCAGCAGTGAAGTACAGGGTCCTAATGAAAAACTGTTTTTT	CASSEVQGPNEKLFF
.	TRBV7-2	.	14	TRBJ2-7	TGTGCCAGCAGCTTAGGCGGGACAGTCTACGAGCAGTACTTC	CASSLGGTVYEQYF
TRBD1	TRBV5-1	few	14	TRBJ2-5	TGCGCCAGCAGCGGAACCCCAGGGGGTGAGACCCAGTACTTC	CASSGTPGGETQYF
.	TRBV23-1	once	16	TRBJ2-2	TGCGCCAGCACCCGGCGGGTGGTAAAGAACACCGGGGAGCTGTTTTTT	CASTRRVVKNTGELFF
TRBD2	TRBV6-5	few	15	TRBJ2-5	TGTGCCAGCAGTTTGGGAGGAGGGAGGGAAGAGACCCAGTACTTC	CASSLGGGREETQYF
TRBD2	TRBV7-8	.	15	TRBJ2-1	TGTGCCAGCAGACCGGGACTAGCGGGGAACAATGAGCAGTTCTTC	CASRPGLAGNNEQFF